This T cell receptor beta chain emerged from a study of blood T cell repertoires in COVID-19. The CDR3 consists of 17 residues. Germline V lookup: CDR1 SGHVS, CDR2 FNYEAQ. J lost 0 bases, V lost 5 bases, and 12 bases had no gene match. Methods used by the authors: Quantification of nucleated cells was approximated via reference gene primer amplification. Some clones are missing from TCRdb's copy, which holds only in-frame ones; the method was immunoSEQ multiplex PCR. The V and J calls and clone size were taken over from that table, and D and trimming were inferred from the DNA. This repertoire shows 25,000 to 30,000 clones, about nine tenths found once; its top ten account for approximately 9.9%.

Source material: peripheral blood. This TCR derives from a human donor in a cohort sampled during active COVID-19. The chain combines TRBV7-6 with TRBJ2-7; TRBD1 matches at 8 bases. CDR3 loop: CASSRAGQGQSSYEQYF. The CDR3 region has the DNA TGTGCCAGCAGCCGAGCAGGACAGGGCCAAAGCTCCTACGAGCAGTACTTC.